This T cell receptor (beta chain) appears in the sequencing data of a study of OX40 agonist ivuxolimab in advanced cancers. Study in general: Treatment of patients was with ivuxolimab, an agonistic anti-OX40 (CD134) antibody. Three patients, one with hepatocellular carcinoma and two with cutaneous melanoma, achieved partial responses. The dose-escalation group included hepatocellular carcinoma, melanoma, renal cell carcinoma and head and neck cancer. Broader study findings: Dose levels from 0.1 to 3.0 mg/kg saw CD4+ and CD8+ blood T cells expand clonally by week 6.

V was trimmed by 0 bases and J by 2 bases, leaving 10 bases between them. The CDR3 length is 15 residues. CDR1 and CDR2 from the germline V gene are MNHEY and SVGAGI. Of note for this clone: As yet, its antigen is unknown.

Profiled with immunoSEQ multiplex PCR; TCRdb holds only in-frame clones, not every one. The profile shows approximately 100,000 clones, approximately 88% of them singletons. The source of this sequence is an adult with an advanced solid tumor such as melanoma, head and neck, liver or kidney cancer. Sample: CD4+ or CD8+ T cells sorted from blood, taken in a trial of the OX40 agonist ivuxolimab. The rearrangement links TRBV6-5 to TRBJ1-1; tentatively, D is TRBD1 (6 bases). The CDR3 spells CASSYSRDTNTEAFF. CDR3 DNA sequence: TGTGCCAGCAGTTACTCCCGGGACACTAACACTGAAGCTTTCTTT.